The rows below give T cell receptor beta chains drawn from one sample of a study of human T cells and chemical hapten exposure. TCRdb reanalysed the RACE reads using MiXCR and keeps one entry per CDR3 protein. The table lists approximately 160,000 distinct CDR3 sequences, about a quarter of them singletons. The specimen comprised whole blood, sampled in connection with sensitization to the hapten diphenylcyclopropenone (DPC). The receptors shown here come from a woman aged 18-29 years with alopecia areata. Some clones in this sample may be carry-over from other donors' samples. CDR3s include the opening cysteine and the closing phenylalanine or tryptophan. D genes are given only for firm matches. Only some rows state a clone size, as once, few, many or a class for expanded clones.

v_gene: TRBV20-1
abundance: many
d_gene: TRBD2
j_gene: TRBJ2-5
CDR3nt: TGCAGTGCTAGACCACTAGCGGGAGAGACCCAGTACTTC
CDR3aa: CSARPLAGETQYF

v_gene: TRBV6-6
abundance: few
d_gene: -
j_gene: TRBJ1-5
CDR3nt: TGTGCCGCTGGGCAGGGGCTTAATCAGCCCCAGCATTTT
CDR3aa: CAAGQGLNQPQHF

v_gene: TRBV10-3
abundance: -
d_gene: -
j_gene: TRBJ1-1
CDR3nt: TGTGCCATCAGTGGGTTCCTAGACGGACTTAACACTGAAGCTTTCTTT
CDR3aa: CAISGFLDGLNTEAFF

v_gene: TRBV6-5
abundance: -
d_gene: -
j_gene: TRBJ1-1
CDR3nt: TGTGCCAGCCGCCGGGACATCACTGAAGCTTTCTTT
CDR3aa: CASRRDITEAFF

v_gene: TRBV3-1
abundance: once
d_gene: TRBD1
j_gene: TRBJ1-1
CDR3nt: TGTGCCAGCAGCGCGACAGGGCGGGGATCTCTGAACACTGAAGCTTTCTTT
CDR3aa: CASSATGRGSLNTEAFF

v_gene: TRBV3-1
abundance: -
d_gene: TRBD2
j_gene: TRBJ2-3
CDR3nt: TGTGCCAGCAGCCCATCCTACACCCTAGCGGGAGACGTAAATACGCAGTATTTT
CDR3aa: CASSPSYTLAGDVNTQYF

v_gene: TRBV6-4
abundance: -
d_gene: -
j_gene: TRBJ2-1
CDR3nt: TGTGCCAGCAGTCCTTCGGACAGCAGTTCGAATGAGCAGTTCTTC
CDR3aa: CASSPSDSSSNEQFF

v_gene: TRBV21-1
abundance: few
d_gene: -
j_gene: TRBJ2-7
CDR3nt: TGTGCCAACTCCCCGGGACAGGCTCTCGAGCAGTACTTC
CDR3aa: CANSPGQALEQYF

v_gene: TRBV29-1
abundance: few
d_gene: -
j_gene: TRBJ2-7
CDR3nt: TGCAGCGTTGAATCCCCAGGGGTTAGGCGCGAGCAGTACTTC
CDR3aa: CSVESPGVRREQYF

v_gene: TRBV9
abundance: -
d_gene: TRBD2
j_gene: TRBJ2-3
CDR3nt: TGTGCCAGCAGTCTCGGACTAGCGGGGCGGACAGATACGCAGTATTTT
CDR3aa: CASSLGLAGRTDTQYF

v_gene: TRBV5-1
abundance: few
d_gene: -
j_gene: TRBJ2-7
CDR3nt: TGCGCCAGCAGTCCTACCCGGGACAAGACCTACGAGCAGTACTTC
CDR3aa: CASSPTRDKTYEQYF

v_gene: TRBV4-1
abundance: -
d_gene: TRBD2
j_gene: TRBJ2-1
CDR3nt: TGCGCCAGCAGCCCTAGCTGGGCAGCGGGGGGTCACTCCTACAATGAGCAGTTCTTC
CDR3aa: CASSPSWAAGGHSYNEQFF

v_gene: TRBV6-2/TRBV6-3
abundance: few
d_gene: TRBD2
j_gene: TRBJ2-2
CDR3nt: TGTGCCAGCAGACTAGCGGGAGCAACCGGGGAGCTGTTTTTT
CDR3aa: CASRLAGATGELFF

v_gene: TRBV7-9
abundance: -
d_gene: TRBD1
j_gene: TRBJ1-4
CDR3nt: TGTGCCAGCAGCTTAGCGGCGGGGACAGGGAGCGAAAAACTGTTTTTT
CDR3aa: CASSLAAGTGSEKLFF

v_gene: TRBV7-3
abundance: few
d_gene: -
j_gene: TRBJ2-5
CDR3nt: TGTGCCAGCAGCTTACAGGGGAGGGGGACCCAGTACTTC
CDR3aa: CASSLQGRGTQYF

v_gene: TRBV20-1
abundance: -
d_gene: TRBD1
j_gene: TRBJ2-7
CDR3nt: TGCAGTGCCCGAAATCCGGGACAGGGAGTCGAGCAGTACTTC
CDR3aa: CSARNPGQGVEQYF

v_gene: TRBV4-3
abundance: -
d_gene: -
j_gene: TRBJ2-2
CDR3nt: TGCGCCAGCAGCCAAGGGGGGCAGGGATACACCGGGGAGCTGTTTTTT
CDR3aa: CASSQGGQGYTGELFF

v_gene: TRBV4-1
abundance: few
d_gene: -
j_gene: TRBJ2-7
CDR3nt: TGCGCCAGCAGCCAAGATCCGGGTCCCTACGAGCAGTACTTC
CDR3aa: CASSQDPGPYEQYF